These 3 T cell receptor beta chains share one sample of origin, sequenced in a study of early stage breast cancer tumors. Clones were read by immunoSEQ multiplex PCR, and TCRdb kept only the in-frame ones, dropping some. The sample carries approximately 7,400 clones, 62% recorded once. Sequencing was performed on breast tumor tissue. The receptors were sampled from a person aged 70 to 79 with breast cancer.

The CDR3 here is CASSESRGDQETQYF. CDR3 DNA sequence: TGTGCCAGCAGTGAATCGCGGGGGGACCAAGAGACCCAGTACTTC. The genes are TRBV2 and TRBJ2-5; 8 bases map to TRBD2. Per the germline V gene, CDR1 is SNHLY and CDR2 is FYNNEI. J was trimmed by 0 bases and V by 2 bases; bases with no gene match: 2. This CDR3 is 15 amino acids long. The full variable domain, rest sourced from reference TRBV2 and TRBJ2-5, is EPEVTQTPSHQVTQMGQEVILRCVPISNHLYFYWYRQILGQKVEFLVSFYNNEISEKSEIFDDQFSVERPDGSNFTLKIRSTKLEDSAMYFCASSESRGDQETQYFGPGTRLLVL.

Comments on this clone: Relative to the germline gene, one junction end is altered; a read error may explain this. The chain has TRBV27 and TRBJ2-7; tentative D call: TRBD2 (6 bases). CDR1 MNHEY and CDR2 SMNVEV come from the germline V gene (reference sequence). This CDR3 is built from 15 residues. This chain's CDR3 is CASSISGLTSYEQYF. The CDR3 DNA sequence: TGTGCCAGCAGTATATCGGGACTCACGTCCTACGAGCAGTACTTC.

The rearrangement uses TRBV10-2 and TRBJ2-5; 10 bases line up with TRBD1. Germline CDR1 WSHSY, CDR2 SAAADI. The CDR3 contains 14 residues. After removal of 8 bases from V and 5 bases from J, the junction contained 8 bases not matched to a gene. CDR3: CASGGQGFGETQYF. The CDR3 DNA is TGCGCCAGCGGGGGACAGGGGTTTGGGGAGACCCAGTACTTC.